This T cell receptor beta chain was found in a study of blood T cell repertoires in COVID-19. Looking at the study overall: Researchers got acute and convalescent COVID-19 samples from the United States, Italy and Spain.

Germline trimming cut 5 bases from V and 8 bases from J; bases unmatched to any gene: 17. The CDR3 runs 16 residues. Germline V gene data show CDR1 as KGHSH and CDR2 as LQKENI. Clones were sequenced by immunoSEQ multiplex PCR, and TCRdb holds only the in-frame ones, with some missing. The sample has approximately 180,000 clones; 70% to 90% are singletons. Input material: peripheral blood. The receptor was derived from a man in his forties with active or convalescent COVID-19. This chain uses TRBV18 with TRBJ1-2; 7 nucleotides agree with TRBD1. For the CDR3, the DNA is TGTGCCAGCTCAGTTCCTGGACAGGCGGCGGGTCTCGGCTACACCTTC. Translated, it gives CASSVPGQAAGLGYTF.